A single sample gave rise to the 13 T cell receptor beta chains below, sequenced in a study of tumor and adjacent non-tumor tissue in lung cancer. No cell sorting was done before RNA was extracted from the tissue. More than 3 cm separated this lung sample from the edge of the tumor. Three rounds of nested PCR, following a modified ARM-PCR protocol, produced the TCRbeta library. TCRdb itself ran the multiplex PCR reads through MiXCR, one entry per CDR3 protein. The top ten hold roughly a fifth of the sample, which has 90,000 to 120,000 distinct CDR3 sequences, 65% seen once. Input material: distant non-tumor lung tissue. The source of these receptors is a man aged 30 to 45 with non-small cell lung cancer.

About this clonotype: This may stem from a read error, because a much larger clone lies one nucleotide away. This rearrangement joins TRBV20-1 to TRBJ1-1; 8 nucleotides agree with TRBD1. The CDR3 runs to 13 residues. Germline lookup yields CDR1 DFQATT and CDR2 SNEGSKA (reference sequence). CDR3 bases: TGCAGTGCTGCAGGGGGCTGGAACACTGAAGTTTTCTTT. Translated, it gives CSAAGGWNTEVFF.

Of note for this clonotype: The junction shows a germline mismatch at one end, possibly a read error. This chain joins TRBV29-1 and TRBJ2-7, with D perhaps given as TRBD1 or TRBD2 (5 bases each). The V gene's germline CDR1 is SQVTM and CDR2 ANQGSEA. This CDR3 spans 13 amino acids. This CDR3 is CSVEGDGTYKQYF. The CDR3 DNA reads as TGCAGCGTAGAAGGGGACGGGACCTACAAGCAGTACTTC.

As for this clonotype: Since a much larger clone is just one base distant, this may be a read error. The chain combines TRBV12-3 or TRBV12-4 with TRBJ1-3; D uncertain. There are 12 residues in the CDR3. CDR3 nucleotide sequence: TGTGCCGGCAGTTTAGGTTTTGACACCATATATTTT. Translating gives CAGSLGFDTIYF.

This rearrangement joins TRBV7-8 to TRBJ2-2; no clear D gene. V was pared by 2 bases and J by 4 bases, with 8 bases between. The CDR3 length is 14 residues. The germline V gene encodes CDR1 SGHVS and CDR2 FQNEAQ. CDR3 bases: TGTGCCAGCAGCTTATCCCACGGCACCGGGGAGCTGTTTTTT. Translated, it gives CASSLSHGTGELFF.

Worth noting for this clonotype: Germline is not matched at one junction end, which may reflect a read error. V usage is TRBV6-1 and J usage is TRBJ2-7; maybe TRBD1 (5 bases). In germline, CDR1 is MNHNS, CDR2 SASEGT. This CDR3 has 14 amino acids. CDR3 nucleotide sequence: TGTGCCAACAGTGCTGCCGCAGGGTGGTACGAGCAGCACTTC. It specifies CANSAAAGWYEQHF.

Points on this clonotype: Possible read error: a much larger clone is one base away. The CDR3 DNA is TGTGCCAGCAGTTACCCCGGCGGAGATGGGGCTTGCTTT. Its protein product is CASSYPGGDGACF. The chain is built from TRBV6-2 or TRBV6-3 and TRBJ1-1, with TRBD1 as a possible D gene (5 bases). CDR1 is MNHEY, CDR2 SVGEGT, per germline. There are 13 residues in the CDR3.

Regarding this clonotype: Being one base from a much bigger clone, this may be a read error. The CDR3 sequence: CSALTSGRVGGQFF. In nucleotides, the CDR3 is TGCAGTGCTCTGACTAGCGGGAGGGTAGGTGGGCAGTTCTTC. V and J are TRBV20-1 and TRBJ2-1, with 14 bases lining up with TRBD2. Germline CDR1 DFQATT, CDR2 SNEGSKA (reference sequence). After removal of 5 bases from V and 12 bases from J, the junction contained 9 bases not matched to a gene. The CDR3 spans 14 residues.

As concerns this clonotype: A much more abundant neighbour one base away suggests this may be a read error. This chain connects TRBV6-1 to TRBJ2-1; the D is unclear. CDR1 and CDR2 from the germline V gene are MNHNS and SASEGT. The CDR3 length is 13 residues. The DNA for the CDR3 is TGTACCAGCTACCCCCTTGTCGGGAATGAGCAGTTCTTC. Translated: CTSYPLVGNEQFF.

The chain couples TRBV29-1 to TRBJ2-5; perhaps TRBD2 as D (5 bases). Germline CDR1 is SQVTM and CDR2 is ANQGSEA. The CDR3 totals 12 residues. The V end lost 8 bases, the J end lost 10 bases, and 20 bases lay between the germline ends. CDR3 amino acids: CSIPGGARDQYF. CDR3 coding DNA: TGCAGCATACCCGGAGGAGCGAGAGACCAGTACTTC. Together with reference TRBV29-1 and TRBJ2-5, the CDR3 gives the full variable domain: SAVISQKPSRDICQRGTSLTIQCQVDSQVTMMFWYRQQPGQSLTLIATANQGSEATYESGFVIDKFPISRPNLTFSTLTVSNMSPEDSSIYLCSIPGGARDQYFGPGTRLLVL.

Concerning this clonotype: No conserved phenylalanine or tryptophan ends this CDR3, so it is likely a read error. The chain carries TRBV6-5 and TRBJ2-3, with a possible D match to TRBD2 (6 bases). CDR1 and CDR2 from the germline V gene are MNHEY and SVGAGI. The CDR3 has 14 residues. The CDR3 nucleotides read TGTGTCAGCAGTTATCAAGGGTCGGGGGACACGCAGTATTCT. Its protein product is CVSSYQGSGDTQYS.

This clonotype was seen many times. The rearrangement joins TRBV6-2 or TRBV6-3 to TRBJ2-1; D unresolved. With 4 bases removed from V and 4 bases from J, the gap between germline ends came to 8 bases. The CDR3 extends over 13 amino acids. The germline gives CDR1 MNHEY, CDR2 SVGEGT. For the CDR3, the DNA is TGTGCCAGCAGTTGGAACCTATACAATGAGCAGTTCTTC. It is translated as CASSWNLYNEQFF.

This clonotype was seen repeatedly, ten times or more. The chain joins TRBV11-1 to TRBJ2-1, with TRBD1 identical over 7 bases. Trimming removed 5 bases from V and 1 base from J; junction bases left unmatched: 2. CDR3 length: 14 residues. Germline lookup yields CDR1 SGHAT and CDR2 FQDESV (reference sequence). The CDR3 coding sequence is TGTGCCAGCAGCCCGACAGGGTCCTACAATGAGCAGTTCTTC. The encoded protein is CASSPTGSYNEQFF. The full variable domain, rest sourced from reference TRBV11-1 and TRBJ2-1, is EAEVAQSPRYKITEKSQAVAFWCDPISGHATLYWYRQILGQGPELLVQFQDESVVDDSQLPKDRFSAERLKGVDSTLKIQPAELGDSAMYLCASSPTGSYNEQFFGPGTRLTVL.

About this clonotype itself: One end of the junction fails to match germline, which may point to a read error. The chain has TRBV20-1 and TRBJ2-1, with D unresolved. The CDR3 loop spans 14 amino acids. Germline assignment: CDR1 DFQATT and CDR2 SNEGSKA (reference sequence). CDR3 coding DNA: TGCAGTGCTTCCCTGGGAAATACATACAATGAGCAGCTCTTC. This gives the protein CSASLGNTYNEQLF.